A selection of T cell receptor beta chains follows, all from one sample in a study of blood T cell repertoires in COVID-19. The repertoire was sequenced with immunoSEQ multiplex PCR; TCRdb's copy has only in-frame clones and lacks some. The top ten clones hold 5.5% to 7% of a sample with 310,000 or so clones, around nine tenths of them seen once. The material sequenced was PBMCs or T cells enriched from blood (not recorded which). The receptors shown here come from a woman between 40 and 55 years old who had recovered from COVID-19. Both conserved end residues are part of each CDR3. The order of the fields is D gene, V gene, J gene, clone size, CDR3 DNA, CDR3 protein. D genes are given only for firm matches. Clone size is given for some rows only: seen once, a few or many times, or a class if the clone is expanded.

>-|TRBV24-1|TRBJ2-4|-
TGTGCCACCAGTGAAGCACTACAAGTACTAGCCAAAAACATTCAGTACTTC
CATSEALQVLAKNIQYF
>-|TRBV28|TRBJ1-3|-
TGTGCCAGCAGTCCCCCAGGGTTTTCTGGAAACACCATATATTTT
CASSPPGFSGNTIYF
>-|TRBV6-6|TRBJ2-5|-
TGTGCCAGCAGTTACGCGGGACAAGAGACCCAGTACTTC
CASSYAGQETQYF
>TRBD1|TRBV28|TRBJ1-2|-
TGTGCCAGCAGTCTGGACAGGGTTAACTATGGCTACACCTTC
CASSLDRVNYGYTF
>-|TRBV7-6|TRBJ2-7|-
TGTGCCAGCAGCTTCACGGAGTTCTCCTACGAGCAGTACTTC
CASSFTEFSYEQYF
>TRBD2|TRBV28|TRBJ2-1|-
TGTGCCAGCAGTTTCTCGCCCGGAGGGACTAGCGGGAGAATCTACAATGAGCAGTTCTTC
CASSFSPGGTSGRIYNEQFF
>-|TRBV11-3|TRBJ1-3|-
TGTGCCAGCAGCTCGCCGTTGGAGTCAGGAAACACCATATATTTT
CASSSPLESGNTIYF
>TRBD1|TRBV18|TRBJ1-5|-
TGTGCCAGCTCCGATAAGGGACAGGGGAGAGGAGACAATCAGCCCCAGCATTTT
CASSDKGQGRGDNQPQHF
>TRBD1|TRBV6-5|TRBJ1-5|-
TGTGCCAGCAGCCCCATGGGACAGGGCGGTCAGCCCCAGCATTTT
CASSPMGQGGQPQHF
>-|TRBV6-5|TRBJ1-6|-
TGTGCCAGCAGTTCTCAGGGTAGCCCGTCACCCCTCCACTTT
CASSSQGSPSPLHF
>-|TRBV4-1|TRBJ1-3|-
TGCGCCAGCAGCCAAGATCCCCCAGCGGGAAACACCATATATTTT
CASSQDPPAGNTIYF
>-|TRBV2|TRBJ1-3|-
TGTGCCAGCAGTGTACGGGAAAGCTCTGGAAACACCATATATTTT
CASSVRESSGNTIYF
>-|TRBV10-2|TRBJ2-3|-
TGCGCCAGCAGTGAGCAGGGGCGTTTAGAGTATTTT
CASSEQGRLEYF
>TRBD2|TRBV4-3|TRBJ2-5|-
TGCGCCAGCAGCCAAGATCTCGGGACTAGCAGAGAGACCCAGTACTTC
CASSQDLGTSRETQYF
>TRBD1|TRBV7-8|TRBJ1-2|-
TGTGCCAGCAGCTCCTTGGACAGGGGGATAGTAAGGCACTATGGCTACACCTTC
CASSSLDRGIVRHYGYTF
>-|TRBV7-2|TRBJ2-3|-
TGTGCCAGCAGCTCCGGACTTAGCACAGATACGCAGTATTTT
CASSSGLSTDTQYF
>TRBD2|TRBV5-4|TRBJ2-1|few
TGTGCCAGCAGCTGGGCTAGCGGCCACAATGAGCAGTTCTTC
CASSWASGHNEQFF
>-|TRBV4-2|TRBJ2-2|-
TGTGCCAGCAGCCAAGCCGGGGACACCGGGGAGCTGTTTTTT
CASSQAGDTGELFF
>-|TRBV15|TRBJ2-2|-
TGTGCCACCGGCCCGGGTGCTCACCTGAACACCGGGGAGCTGTTTTTT
CATGPGAHLNTGELFF
>TRBD2|TRBV7-9|TRBJ2-7|-
TGTGCCAGCAGCTCCCGACTAGCGGGTGATGAGCGTCGGGAGCAGTACTTC
CASSSRLAGDERREQYF
>-|TRBV15|TRBJ1-2|-
TGTGCCACCAGCAGAGATCGGGGGGAGAATGGCTACACCTTC
CATSRDRGENGYTF
>-|TRBV14|TRBJ2-2|few
TGTGCCAGCAGCCCGGACTCATTTCGCACCGGGGAGCTGTTTTTT
CASSPDSFRTGELFF
>TRBD1|TRBV27|TRBJ1-5|-
TGTGCCAGCAGTTTAACGGGGACAGGGCATCAGCCCCAGCATTTT
CASSLTGTGHQPQHF
>TRBD1|TRBV7-6|TRBJ1-6|-
TGTGCCAGCAGCTCCGACAGGGGAAATTCACCCCTCCACTTT
CASSSDRGNSPLHF
>-|TRBV9|TRBJ2-3|-
TGTGCCAGCAGCCCACATAGGGGCGGAAGTGATACGCAGTATTTT
CASSPHRGGSDTQYF
>-|TRBV2|TRBJ1-1|-
TGTGCCAGCTCCGACGGACAGAACACTGAAGCTTTCTTT
CASSDGQNTEAFF
>TRBD1|TRBV5-1|TRBJ1-1|-
TGCGCCAGCAGCTTGCTCCGGGACAGGGCGAACACTGAAGCTTTCTTT
CASSLLRDRANTEAFF
>-|TRBV7-2|TRBJ1-6|once
TGTGCCAGCAGCTACGGAGATAATTCACCCCTCCACTTT
CASSYGDNSPLHF